These 16 T cell receptor beta chains originate from one sample sequenced in a study of T-cell reconstitution after alpha-beta-depleted transplantation in children. Unique molecular identifiers featured in how the TCRbeta library was prepared. TCRdb ran MiXCR on the PCR reads and lists one entry per CDR3 protein. The repertoire has hundreds of thousands of distinct CDR3 sequences, about 8.2% of them found once; the top ten carry 35%. The source material was PBMCs, mostly from graft donor cells, sampled 360 days after TCRalphabeta/CD19-depleted stem cell transplant. These receptors were collected from a male patient between 2 and 10 years old who had a stem cell transplant for acute myeloid leukemia, so the T cells may come from the graft donor.

This clonotype was observed at least ten times. The chain links TRBV27 to TRBJ2-5; 10 positions agree with TRBD2. The length of the CDR3 is 14 residues. Looked up from germline, CDR1 is MNHEY and CDR2 is SMNVEV (reference sequence). V gave up 6 bases and J gave up 2 bases; unmatched junction bases: 3. CDR3 in DNA: TGTGCCAGCAGCCTACTAGCGGGACAAGAGACCCAGTACTTC. The encoded protein is CASSLLAGQETQYF.

This clonotype appeared many times. The chain recombines TRBV12-3 or TRBV12-4 with TRBJ1-2; TRBD1 matches at 8 bases. The CDR3 is 14 residues long. With 4 bases clipped from V and 7 bases from J, the junction kept 8 bases outside the gene matches. CDR3 sequence reads: CASSYRDRGAGYTF. CDR3 DNA sequence: TGTGCCAGCAGTTACAGAGACAGGGGTGCTGGCTACACCTTC.

This clonotype came up a few times. The chain couples TRBV4-3 to TRBJ2-7; D is perhaps TRBD1 (6 bases). Trimming took off 0 bases at V and 0 bases at J, with 18 bases between the two ends. In germline, CDR1 is LGHNA, CDR2 YSLEER. CDR3 length: 18 residues. CDR3 amino acids: CASSQEIGRGHISYEQYF. CDR3 DNA: TGCGCCAGCAGCCAAGAGATCGGTCGGGGACACATCTCCTACGAGCAGTACTTC.

This rearrangement joins TRBV7-9 to TRBJ2-1; 7 bases map to TRBD2. The germline CDR1 and CDR2 sequences are SEHNR and FQNEAQ (reference sequence). This CDR3 region has 16 residues. With 0 bases clipped from V and 9 bases from J, the junction kept 11 bases outside the gene matches. CDR3 sequence: CASSLAQRTSKPEQFF. In DNA, the CDR3 is TGTGCCAGCAGCTTAGCGCAGCGGACTAGTAAGCCTGAGCAGTTCTTC.

The chain uses TRBV5-1 and TRBJ2-7; tentatively, D is TRBD2 (5 bases). The CDR3 contains 15 residues. From germline, CDR1 is SGHRS and CDR2 YFSETQ. Trimming took off 4 bases at V and 1 base at J, with 15 bases between the two ends. CDR3 sequence reads: CASSPRWEQSYEQYF. The CDR3 DNA follows: TGCGCCAGCAGCCCCAGATGGGAGCAGTCCTACGAGCAGTACTTC.

The V gene is TRBV7-6, the J gene TRBJ1-4; TRBD1 matches at 9 bases. There are 15 residues in the CDR3. Germline-derived CDR1 and CDR2 are SGHVS and FNYEAQ. J lost 4 bases, V lost 8 bases, and 8 bases had no gene match. CDR3 sequence: CASAGRDRVNEKLFF. CDR3 DNA sequence: TGTGCCAGCGCAGGGCGGGACAGGGTTAATGAAAAACTGTTTTTT.

The chain carries TRBV12-3 or TRBV12-4 and TRBJ2-2; tentative D call: TRBD1 (6 bases). V was pared by 3 bases and J by 5 bases, with 13 bases between. CDR3 length: 15 residues. The CDR3 region is CASSFRGWLTGELFF. In DNA, the CDR3 is TGTGCCAGCAGTTTCAGGGGATGGTTGACCGGGGAGCTGTTTTTT.

In this sample, this clonotype turned up a few times. This chain joins TRBV5-6 and TRBJ1-1, with TRBD1 matching over 7 bases. This CDR3 contains 13 residues. Germline V gives CDR1 SGHDT, CDR2 YYEEEE. The V and J ends lost 3 bases and 9 bases, in that order; junction bases with no gene match: 8. CDR3 sequence: CASSSGWDRQAFF. The CDR3 DNA sequence: TGTGCCAGCAGCTCCGGCTGGGACAGACAAGCTTTCTTT.

This clonotype appeared many times. The chain recombines TRBV2 with TRBJ2-5; possibly TRBD2 for D (5 bases). V shed 2 bases and J shed 5 bases, with 15 bases lying between them. CDR3 length: 15 residues. CDR1 and CDR2 from the germline V gene are SNHLY and FYNNEI. CDR3 amino acids: CASSESRLIGETQYF. In DNA form, the CDR3 reads TGTGCCAGCAGTGAATCGCGACTAATAGGGGAGACCCAGTACTTC.

The table lists this clonotype with a few counts. This chain uses TRBV20-1 with TRBJ2-1, with 8 bases lining up with TRBD1. Per germline, CDR1 DFQATT and CDR2 SNEGSKA (reference sequence). The CDR3 contains 17 residues. The V segment lost 3 bases and the J segment 4 bases; nucleotides outside the gene matches: 14. The CDR3 region has the DNA TGCAGTGCTAGGGGGATTCGGCAGGGGGCCCCTTACAATGAGCAGTTCTTC. It yields the protein CSARGIRQGAPYNEQFF.

The chain carries TRBV5-1 and TRBJ2-5; tentative D call: TRBD2 (6 bases). With 4 bases removed from V and 5 bases from J, the gap between germline ends came to 18 bases. This CDR3 is built from 15 residues. Germline V CDR1 and CDR2: SGHRS, YFSETQ. CDR3 nucleotide sequence: TGCGCCAGCAGCCCGGGGGACCCTCGGGGGGAGACCCAGTACTTC. It codes for CASSPGDPRGETQYF.

This clonotype has just a few counts. This chain links TRBV12-3 or TRBV12-4 with TRBJ1-2; a weak D match, TRBD1 (5 bases). The V end lost 6 bases, the J end lost 3 bases, and 17 bases lay between the germline ends. The CDR3 sequence is 15 residues long. The CDR3 loop is CASSPSMMGDYGYTF. Here the CDR3 DNA reads TGTGCCAGCAGCCCTTCTATGATGGGGGACTATGGCTACACCTTC.

This clonotype has ten or more counts. This chain joins TRBV29-1 and TRBJ2-4, with a possible D match to TRBD1 (5 bases). This CDR3 is 15 amino acids long. Germline V CDR1 and CDR2: SQVTM, ANQGSEA. Trimming shortened V by 6 bases and J by 1 base, and 16 bases separated the two germline ends. CDR3: CSVADSGMAKNIQYF. Here the CDR3 DNA reads TGCAGCGTAGCCGACAGTGGGATGGCCAAAAACATTCAGTACTTC.

Many counts were recorded for this clonotype. J is TRBJ2-7 and V is TRBV27; 10 bases are a match to TRBD2. The CDR3 totals 15 residues. J was trimmed by 5 bases and V by 2 bases; bases with no gene match: 6. In germline, CDR1 is MNHEY, CDR2 SMNVEV (reference sequence). DNA of the CDR3: TGTGCCAGCAGTTTAGCTAGCGGGAGATCCCACGAGCAGTACTTC. Amino acids: CASSLASGRSHEQYF.

This clonotype appeared a few times. The gene calls are TRBV13 and TRBJ1-1, with 9 bases fitting TRBD1. The ends lost 5 bases at V and 1 base at J; junction bases unmatched: 2. Germline-derived CDR1 and CDR2 are PRHDT and FYEKMQ (reference sequence). The CDR3 totals 14 residues. CDR3 DNA: TGTGCCAGCAGCGGGACAGGGCGGAACACTGAAGCTTTCTTT. It specifies CASSGTGRNTEAFF.

V usage is TRBV6-1 and J usage is TRBJ2-3, with unresolved D. V lost 3 bases and J 0 bases, leaving 4 bases between the germline ends. The CDR3 covers 13 residues. The germline V gene encodes CDR1 MNHNS and CDR2 SASEGT. The CDR3 sequence: CASSDRSTDTQYF. CDR3 DNA: TGTGCCAGCAGTGACAGGAGCACAGATACGCAGTATTTT.